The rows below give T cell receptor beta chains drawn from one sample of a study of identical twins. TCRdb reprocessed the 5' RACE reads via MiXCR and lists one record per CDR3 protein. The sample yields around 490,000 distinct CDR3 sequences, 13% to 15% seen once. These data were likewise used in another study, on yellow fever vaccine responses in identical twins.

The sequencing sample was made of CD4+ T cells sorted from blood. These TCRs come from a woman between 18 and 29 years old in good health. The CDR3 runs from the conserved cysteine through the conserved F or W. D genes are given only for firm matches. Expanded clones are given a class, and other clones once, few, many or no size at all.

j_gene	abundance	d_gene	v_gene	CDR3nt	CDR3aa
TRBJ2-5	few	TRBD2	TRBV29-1	TGCAGCGTTGAATCGCCAGCGGGGGACCAAGAGACCCAGTACTTC	CSVESPAGDQETQYF
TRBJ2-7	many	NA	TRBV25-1	TGTGCCAGCAGTGCTCTTTACGAGCAGTACTTC	CASSALYEQYF
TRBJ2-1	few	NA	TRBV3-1	TGTGCCAGCAGCCAAAGAGGGGGGAAGGACAATGAGCAGTTCTTC	CASSQRGGKDNEQFF
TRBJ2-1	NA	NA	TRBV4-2	TGTGCCAGCAGCCAAGATGCCCAGGGTCCGGGCGTCGGTGAGCAGTTCTTC	CASSQDAQGPGVGEQFF
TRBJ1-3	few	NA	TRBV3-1	TGTGCCAGCAGCCCTAGGTCGGTCTCTGGAAACACCATATATTTT	CASSPRSVSGNTIYF
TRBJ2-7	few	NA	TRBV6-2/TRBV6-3	TGTGCCAGCATTAGTCAGCGGGACACCTACGAGCAGTACTTC	CASISQRDTYEQYF
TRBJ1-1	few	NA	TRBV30	TGTGCCTGGGCCCAAAACACTGAAGCTTTCTTT	CAWAQNTEAFF
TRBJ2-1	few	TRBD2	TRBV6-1	TGTGCCAGCAGTGGGACTAGATTCCCCTACAATGAGCAGTTCTTC	CASSGTRFPYNEQFF
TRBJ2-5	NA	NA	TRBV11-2	TGTGCCAGCAGAGCGAGTCGGGGGCGCGGCGAAGAGACCCAGTACTTC	CASRASRGRGEETQYF
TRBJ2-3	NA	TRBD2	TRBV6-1	TGTGCCAGCAAGCGGGACTCTTCCACAGATACGCAGTATTTT	CASKRDSSTDTQYF
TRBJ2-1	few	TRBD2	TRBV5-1	TGCGCCAGCAGCTGGGGACTAGCGGGGGGTCCAAGCAATGAGCAGTTCTTC	CASSWGLAGGPSNEQFF
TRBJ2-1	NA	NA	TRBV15	TGTGCCACCAGCAGAGATCCAGGAACTAGAACCAATGAGCAGTTCTTC	CATSRDPGTRTNEQFF
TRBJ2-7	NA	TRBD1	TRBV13	TGTGCCAGCAGCTTAGGCCAGGGGGCTAAGCTGTACGAGCAGTACTTC	CASSLGQGAKLYEQYF
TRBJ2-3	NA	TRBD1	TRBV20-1	TGCAGTGCGACCGGGACAGGGGTAACAGATACGCAGTATTTT	CSATGTGVTDTQYF
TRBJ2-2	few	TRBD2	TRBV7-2	TGTGCCAGCAGTCCTCGGGGGGGTAAAATATCCGCCGGGGAGCTGTTTTTT	CASSPRGGKISAGELFF
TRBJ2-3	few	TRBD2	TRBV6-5	TGTGCCAGCAGTTACACGACTAGCGGGGGGGACACGCAGTATTTT	CASSYTTSGGDTQYF
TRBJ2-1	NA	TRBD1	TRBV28	TGTGCCAGCAGTCACCCGACAGGGGAGCAGTTCTTC	CASSHPTGEQFF
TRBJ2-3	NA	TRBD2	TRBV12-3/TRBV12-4	TGTGCCAGCAGTTTTCTAGCGGGAGTTGCAGATACGCAGTATTTT	CASSFLAGVADTQYF
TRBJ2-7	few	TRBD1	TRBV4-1	TGCGCCAGCAGCCAAGGGGCTGCGACAGGGGTCTACGAGCAGTACTTC	CASSQGAATGVYEQYF
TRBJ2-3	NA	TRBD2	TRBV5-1	TGCGCCAGCAGCTCCGGGCGGGGGGGCCCAGATACGCAGTATTTT	CASSSGRGGPDTQYF
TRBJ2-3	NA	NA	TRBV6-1	TGTGCCAGCAGTCCACGGACGTTAGCTAGCACAGATACGCAGTATTTT	CASSPRTLASTDTQYF
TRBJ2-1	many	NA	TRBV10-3	TGTGCCATGGGTACTGAGCAAACCTCCTACAATGAGCAGTTCTTC	CAMGTEQTSYNEQFF
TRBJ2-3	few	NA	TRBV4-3	TGCGCCAGCAGCCAAGAATCGGGCACAGATACGCAGTATTTT	CASSQESGTDTQYF
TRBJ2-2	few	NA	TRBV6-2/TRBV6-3	TGTGCCAGCAGTGAGGGGGTCGGGGAGCTGTTTTTT	CASSEGVGELFF
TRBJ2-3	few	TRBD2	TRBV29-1	TGCAGCGTTGGACTAGCGGGGAACAGAGATACGCAGTATTTT	CSVGLAGNRDTQYF
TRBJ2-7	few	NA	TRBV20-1	TGCAGTGCTAGAGGTTCGGGCGAGCAGTACTTC	CSARGSGEQYF
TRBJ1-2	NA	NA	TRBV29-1	TGCAGCGTTGTAACGAGCTATGGCTACACCTTC	CSVVTSYGYTF
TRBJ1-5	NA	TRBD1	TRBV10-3	TGTGCCATCGGGACAGTCGCCAATCAGCCCCAGCATTTT	CAIGTVANQPQHF
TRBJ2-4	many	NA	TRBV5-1	TGCGCCAGCAGCTTGTCGGGGGCGCTAAACATTCAGTACTTC	CASSLSGALNIQYF
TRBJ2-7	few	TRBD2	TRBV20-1	TGCAGTGCAGCTAGGACTAGCGGATCCTACGAGCAGTACTTC	CSAARTSGSYEQYF
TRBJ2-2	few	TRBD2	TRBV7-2	TGTGCCAGCAGCTTAGCAGGCGGGGGGGGCACCGGGGAGCTGTTTTTT	CASSLAGGGGTGELFF
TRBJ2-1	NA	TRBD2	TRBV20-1	TGCTGTGCTAACCCGGGACTAGCGGGAGCCTGGGATGAGCAGTTCTTC	CCANPGLAGAWDEQFF
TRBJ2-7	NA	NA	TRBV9	TGTGCCAGCAGCGTAGGGGGTAGCGGTCCCTACGAGCAGTACTTC	CASSVGGSGPYEQYF
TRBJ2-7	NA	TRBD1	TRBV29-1	TGCAGCGTTGACTCCGGGACAGGGGCCTACGAGCAGTACTTC	CSVDSGTGAYEQYF
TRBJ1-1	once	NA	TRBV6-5	TGTGCCAGCAGTTACCGGGGGGGCACTGAAGCTTTCTTT	CASSYRGGTEAFF
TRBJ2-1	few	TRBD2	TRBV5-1	TGCGCCAGCAGCTTGGGGTCTAGCGGGCAATACAATGAGCAGTTCTTC	CASSLGSSGQYNEQFF
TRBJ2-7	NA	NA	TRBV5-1	TGCGCCAGCCGTACGAGCAGCCAAAACACCTACGAGCAGTACTTC	CASRTSSQNTYEQYF
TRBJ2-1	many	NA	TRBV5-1	TGCGCCAGCAGCCCCCCTGGGAAGAGCTCCTACAATGAGCAGTTCTTC	CASSPPGKSSYNEQFF
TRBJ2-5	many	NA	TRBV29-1	TGCAGCGTTGCTCGCCAAGAGACCCAGTACTTC	CSVARQETQYF
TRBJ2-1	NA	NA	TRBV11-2	TGTGCCAGCAGCCGGCTAGGGGGCTACAATGAGCAGTTCTTC	CASSRLGGYNEQFF
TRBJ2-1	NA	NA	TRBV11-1	TGTGCCAGCAGCCTCCCTCCCGGTCGAAATGAGCAGTTCTTC	CASSLPPGRNEQFF
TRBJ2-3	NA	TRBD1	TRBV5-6	TGTGCCAGCAGAAAAGGACAGGGCGACACAGATACGCAGTATTTT	CASRKGQGDTDTQYF
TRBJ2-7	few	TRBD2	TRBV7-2	TGTGCCAGTCGTAGGACTAGCGAAAGCTCCTACGAGCAGTACTTC	CASRRTSESSYEQYF
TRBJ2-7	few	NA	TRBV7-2	TGTGCCAGCAGCTTACCTCGGAATAGCCCGAGCGAGCAGTACTTC	CASSLPRNSPSEQYF
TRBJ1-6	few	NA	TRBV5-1	TGCGCCAGCACCTTCGGGCCGATTACCCTCCACTTT	CASTFGPITLHF
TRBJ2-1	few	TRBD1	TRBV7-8	TGTGCCAGCAGCCCACGGGACAGTCGCAATGAGCAGTTCTTC	CASSPRDSRNEQFF
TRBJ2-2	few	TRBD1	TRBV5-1	TGCGCCAGCAGCTGGGCGGGACAGGGGTCTACCGGGGAGCTGTTTTTT	CASSWAGQGSTGELFF
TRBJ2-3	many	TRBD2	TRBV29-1	TGCAGCGTGCCCCCTAGCGGGAAAGGGGATACGCAGTATTTT	CSVPPSGKGDTQYF
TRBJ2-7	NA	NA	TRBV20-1	TGCAGTACTTTTTCGGACAGTTCCTACGAGCAGTACTTC	CSTFSDSSYEQYF
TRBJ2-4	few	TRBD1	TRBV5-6	TGTGCCAGCAGTGGACAGGGGACTCGAAAAAACATTCAGTACTTC	CASSGQGTRKNIQYF
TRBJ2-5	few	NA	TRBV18	TGTGCCAGCTCACAACAGGCTCCAGAGACCCAGTACTTC	CASSQQAPETQYF
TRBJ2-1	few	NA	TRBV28	TGTGCCAGCAGTCCCCCTACTAGCTCCTACAATGAGCAGTTCTTC	CASSPPTSSYNEQFF
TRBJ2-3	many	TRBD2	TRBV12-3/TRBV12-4	TGTGCCAGCAAATCAAGACTAGCGGGGCCTGGGGATACGCAGTATTTT	CASKSRLAGPGDTQYF